These 6 T cell receptor beta chains were all obtained from the same sample, sequenced in a study of response to subunit inactivated influenza vaccine. TCRdb reprocessed the RT-PCR reads via MiXCR and lists one record per CDR3 protein. The sample records approximately 730,000 distinct CDR3 sequences, approximately 15% being singletons. The sequencing here drew on PBMCs from blood, taken roughly 2 weeks before vaccination. The receptors derive from a man in his forties or fifties who received an inactivated influenza vaccine.

The sample holds a few counts of this clonotype. The chain combines TRBV14 with TRBJ1-2; D gene unclear. This CDR3 has 15 residues. The germline gives CDR1 SGHDN, CDR2 FVKESK. V gave up 2 bases and J gave up 5 bases, with 15 bases separating them. The CDR3 loop reads CASSQSGLPTYGYTF. The CDR3 coding sequence is TGTGCCAGCAGCCAATCGGGCCTCCCTACTTATGGCTACACCTTC.

This clonotype has just a few counts. This rearrangement joins TRBV2 to TRBJ2-3; a weak D match, TRBD2 (6 bases). There are 15 residues in the CDR3. Deletions cut 3 bases from V and 2 bases from J, with 12 bases between. Germline V gene lookup returns CDR1 SNHLY and CDR2 FYNNEI. The CDR3 sequence is CASSDPGGVTDTQYF. The CDR3, as DNA: TGTGCCAGCAGTGACCCAGGCGGGGTCACAGATACGCAGTATTTT.

This rearrangement joins TRBV5-1 to TRBJ1-1, with D possibly being TRBD1 (6 bases). Trimming pared 1 base from V and 2 bases from J, leaving 15 bases between. CDR1 and CDR2 from the germline V gene are SGHRS and YFSETQ. This CDR3 is 16 amino acids long. The CDR3 here is CASSLSPGTPNTEAFF. The CDR3 region has the DNA TGCGCCAGCAGCTTGAGTCCCGGGACACCTAACACTGAAGCTTTCTTT.

About this clonotype: It may be a read error: a sequence one base away is much more abundant. The gene calls are TRBV14 and TRBJ2-2; no clear D. The CDR3 is 12 amino acids. Per germline, CDR1 SGHDN and CDR2 FVKESK. The V end lost 4 bases, the J end lost 6 bases, and 6 bases lay between the germline ends. The CDR3 spells CASSPLPGELFF. The CDR3 DNA is TGTGCCAGCAGCCCTCTTCCCGGGGAGCTGTTTTTT.

The chain has TRBV20-1 and TRBJ2-3; D is perhaps TRBD2 (6 bases). The germline CDR1 and CDR2 sequences are DFQATT and SNEGSKA (reference sequence). The V and J ends lost 7 bases and 6 bases respectively, with 14 bases between them. The CDR3 has 12 residues. DNA for the CDR3: TGCAGTGAAAAGACTAGTTTGGATACGCAGTATTTT. This encodes CSEKTSLDTQYF.

V is TRBV5-1 and J is TRBJ1-6, with D possibly TRBD1 on 5 matching bases. Germline CDR1 and CDR2: SGHRS and YFSETQ. CDR3 length equals 16 residues. V was pared by 1 base and J by 3 bases, with 11 bases between. The CDR3 sequence is CASSLFPDNYNSPLHF. CDR3 in DNA: TGCGCCAGCAGCTTGTTTCCGGACAACTATAATTCACCCCTCCACTTT.